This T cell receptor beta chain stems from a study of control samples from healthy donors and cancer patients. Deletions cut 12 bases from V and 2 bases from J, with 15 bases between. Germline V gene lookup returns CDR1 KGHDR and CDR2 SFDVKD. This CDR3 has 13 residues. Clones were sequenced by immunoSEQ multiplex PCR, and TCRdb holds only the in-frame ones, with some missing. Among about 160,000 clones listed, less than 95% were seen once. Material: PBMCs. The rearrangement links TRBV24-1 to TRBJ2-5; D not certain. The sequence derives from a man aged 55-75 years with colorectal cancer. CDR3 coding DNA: TGTGCCGTGGGCAGCCCGCTACAAGAGACCCAGTACTTC. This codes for CAVGSPLQETQYF.